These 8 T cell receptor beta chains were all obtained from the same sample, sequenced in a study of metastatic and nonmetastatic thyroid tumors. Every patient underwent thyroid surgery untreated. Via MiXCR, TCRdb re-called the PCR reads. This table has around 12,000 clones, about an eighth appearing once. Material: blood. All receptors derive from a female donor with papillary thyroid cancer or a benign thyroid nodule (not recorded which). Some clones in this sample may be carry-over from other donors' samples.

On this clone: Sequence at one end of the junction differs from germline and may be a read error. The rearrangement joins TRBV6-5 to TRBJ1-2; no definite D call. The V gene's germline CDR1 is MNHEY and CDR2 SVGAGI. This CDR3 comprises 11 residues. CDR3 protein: CVSIYNYGYTF. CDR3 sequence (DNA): TGTGTCAGCATTTATAACTATGGCTACACCTTC.

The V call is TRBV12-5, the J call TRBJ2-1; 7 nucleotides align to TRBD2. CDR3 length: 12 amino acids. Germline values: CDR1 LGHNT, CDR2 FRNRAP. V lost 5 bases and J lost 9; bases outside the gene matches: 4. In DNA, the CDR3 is TGTGCTAGTGGTAGCGGGGAGGGTGAGCAGTTCTTC. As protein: CASGSGEGEQFF. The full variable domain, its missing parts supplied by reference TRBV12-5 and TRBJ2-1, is DARVTQTPRHKVTEMGQEVTMRCQPILGHNTVFWYRQTMMQGLELLAYFRNRAPLDDSGMPKDRFSAEMPDATLATLKIQPSEPRDSAVYFCASGSGEGEQFFGPGTRLTVL.

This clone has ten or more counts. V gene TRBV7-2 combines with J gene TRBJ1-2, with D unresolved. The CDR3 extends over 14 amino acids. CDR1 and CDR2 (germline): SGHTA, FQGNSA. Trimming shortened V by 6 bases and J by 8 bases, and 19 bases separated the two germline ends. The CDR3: CASRGRQGPSGYTF. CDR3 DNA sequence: TGTGCCAGCAGGGGTCGTCAAGGACCTTCCGGCTACACCTTC.

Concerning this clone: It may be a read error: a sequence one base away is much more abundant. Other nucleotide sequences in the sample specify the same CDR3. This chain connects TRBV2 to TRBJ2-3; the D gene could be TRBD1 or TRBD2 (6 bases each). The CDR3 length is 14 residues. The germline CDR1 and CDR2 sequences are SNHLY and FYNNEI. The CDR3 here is CASSERWGADTQYF. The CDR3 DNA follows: TGTGCCAGCAGTGAACGGTGGGGGGCAGATACACAGTATTTT.

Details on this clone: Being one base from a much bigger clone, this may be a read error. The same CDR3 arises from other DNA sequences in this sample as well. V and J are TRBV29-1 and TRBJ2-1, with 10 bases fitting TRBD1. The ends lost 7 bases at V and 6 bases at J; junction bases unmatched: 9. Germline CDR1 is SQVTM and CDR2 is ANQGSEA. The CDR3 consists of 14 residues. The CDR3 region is CSGDRGGGGNEQFF. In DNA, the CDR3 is TGCAGCGGGGACAGGGGAGGAGGCGGCAATGAGCAGTTCTTC.

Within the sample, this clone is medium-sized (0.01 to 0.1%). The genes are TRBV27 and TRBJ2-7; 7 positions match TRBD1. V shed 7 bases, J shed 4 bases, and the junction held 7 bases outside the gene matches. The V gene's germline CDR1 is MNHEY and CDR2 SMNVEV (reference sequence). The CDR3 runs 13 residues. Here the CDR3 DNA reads TGTGCCAGCAAAAGACAGGGATGGTACGAGCAGTACTTC. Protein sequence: CASKRQGWYEQYF.

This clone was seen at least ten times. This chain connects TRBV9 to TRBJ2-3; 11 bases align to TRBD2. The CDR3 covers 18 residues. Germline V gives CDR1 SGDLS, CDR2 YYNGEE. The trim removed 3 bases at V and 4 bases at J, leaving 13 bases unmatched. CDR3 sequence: CASSAVGLAGGDADTQYF. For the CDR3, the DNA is TGTGCCAGCAGCGCCGTGGGGCTAGCGGGAGGTGATGCAGATACGCAGTATTTT.

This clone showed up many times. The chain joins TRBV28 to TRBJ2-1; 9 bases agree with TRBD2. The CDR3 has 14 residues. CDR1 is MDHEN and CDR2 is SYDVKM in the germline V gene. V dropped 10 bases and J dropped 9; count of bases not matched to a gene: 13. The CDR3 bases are TGTGCCACCCTATCTGGCGGGAGGGGCAGTGAGCAGTTCTTC. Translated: CATLSGGRGSEQFF.